The 19 T cell receptor beta chains in this list originate from one sample, sequenced in a study of blood T cell repertoires in COVID-19. Assay: immunoSEQ multiplex PCR; the TCRdb copy retains only in-frame clones and omits some. The table shows 250,000 to 350,000 clones, with approximately 85% occurring only once. The sequenced material came from PBMCs or T cells enriched from blood (not recorded which). The source of these receptors is a woman aged 25-40 years who had recovered from COVID-19.

V gene TRBV7-8 combines with J gene TRBJ2-1, with a tentative D call TRBD1 (6 bases). Between the trimmed V and J ends, which lost 1 base and 6 bases, there was a span of 16 bases. The V gene's germline CDR1 is SGHVS and CDR2 FQNEAQ. This CDR3 region has 16 residues. CDR3 loop: CASSLVGQGRLNEQFF. CDR3 coding DNA: TGTGCCAGCAGCTTAGTCGGCCAGGGGCGACTCAATGAGCAGTTCTTC.

This clone was picked up a small number of times. The chain carries TRBV19 and TRBJ2-1, with 7 positions matching TRBD1. Unmatched junction bases numbered 13, after V lost 2 bases and J lost 9 bases. The CDR3 runs to 16 residues. Germline lookup yields CDR1 LNHDA and CDR2 SQIVND (reference sequence). The CDR3 DNA reads TGTGCCAGTAGTATAATGGGCCTCAGGGGGTTGGGTGAGCAGTTCTTC. Protein product: CASSIMGLRGLGEQFF.

The chain links TRBV7-9 to TRBJ1-3; the D gene is possibly TRBD1 (6 bases). V was pared by 2 bases and J by 4 bases, with 9 bases between. Germline CDR1 and CDR2: SEHNR and FQNEAQ (reference sequence). This CDR3 is 14 amino acids long. Written as DNA, the CDR3 is TGTGCCAGCAGCTTAAGTCAGGGGGGAAACACCATATATTTT. Translation: CASSLSQGGNTIYF.

The V and J genes are TRBV7-8 and TRBJ2-7; weak D call: TRBD1 (5 bases). Trimming took 6 bases from V and 0 from J, leaving 9 bases between them. Germline CDR1 SGHVS, CDR2 FQNEAQ. The CDR3 runs to 13 residues. CDR3 residues: CASRGHYSYEQYF. DNA of the CDR3: TGTGCCAGCAGAGGACACTACTCCTACGAGCAGTACTTC.

CDR3: CSVGSSSNQPQHF. For the CDR3, the DNA is TGCAGCGTTGGGTCCAGTAGCAATCAGCCCCAGCATTTT. V gene TRBV29-1 combines with J gene TRBJ1-5; D not certain. The CDR3 is made up of 13 amino acids. Trimming left V 4 bases short and J 0 bases short, with 7 bases between. Germline V CDR1 and CDR2: SQVTM, ANQGSEA.

The chain couples TRBV5-5 to TRBJ1-2; D might be TRBD1 (5 bases). The V gene's germline CDR1 is SGHKS and CDR2 YYEKEE (reference sequence). The length of the CDR3 is 14 residues. Trimming took off 0 bases at V and 5 bases at J, with 11 bases between the two ends. DNA for the CDR3: TGTGCCAGCAGCTTGGCCAGGGAAGGGTATGGCTACACCTTC. Protein: CASSLAREGYGYTF. Full variable domain (remainder filled in from reference TRBV5-5 and TRBJ1-2): DAGVTQSPTHLIKTRGQQVTLRCSPISGHKSVSWYQQVLGQGPQFIFQYYEKEERGRGNFPDRFSARQFPNYSSELNVNALLLGDSALYLCASSLAREGYGYTFGSGTRLTVV.

The CDR3 DNA reads TGTGCCAGTAGGCCCCGGGAGGGCTTGGACACTGAAGCTTTCTTT. Protein sequence: CASRPREGLDTEAFF. The chain has TRBV19 and TRBJ1-1; no reliable D call. The CDR3 loop spans 15 amino acids. V lost 6 bases, J lost 3 bases, and 17 bases lay in between. Germline lookup yields CDR1 LNHDA and CDR2 SQIVND (reference sequence).

This clone occurred once. This chain links TRBV15 with TRBJ1-1, with TRBD1 matching over 7 bases. Trimming at V came to 3 bases and at J to 0 bases, leaving 13 bases not matched to a gene. CDR1 and CDR2 from the germline V gene are LNHNV and YYDKDF (reference sequence). The CDR3 totals 18 residues. The chain's CDR3 is CATSRSRDSRNLNTEAFF. CDR3 DNA: TGTGCCACCAGCAGGAGCCGGGACAGCCGAAATCTGAACACTGAAGCTTTCTTT.

The gene calls are TRBV14 and TRBJ1-2; 8 nucleotides match TRBD1. The CDR3 covers 14 residues. Germline-derived CDR1 and CDR2 are SGHDN and FVKESK. Trimming cost V 0 bases and J 3 bases; bases outside gene matches: 0. CDR3 in DNA: TGTGCCAGCAGCCAAGACAGGGGGCACTATGGCTACACCTTC. As protein: CASSQDRGHYGYTF.

The chain combines TRBV6-5 with TRBJ2-4; D may be TRBD1 (6 bases). Germline V CDR1 and CDR2: MNHEY, SVGAGI. V was trimmed by 5 bases and J by 0 bases, leaving 11 bases between them. The CDR3 loop spans 15 amino acids. CDR3 in DNA: TGTGCCAGCAGTACGACAGGACTAGCCAAAAACATTCAGTACTTC. It translates to CASSTTGLAKNIQYF.

The rearrangement joins TRBV3-1 (or the pseudogene TRBV3-2) to TRBJ2-3, with TRBD2 matching 14 bases. The V and J ends lost 0 bases and 3 bases, in that order; junction bases with no gene match: 8. This CDR3 comprises 19 residues. Germline CDR1 and CDR2: LGHDT and YNNKEL (reference sequence). This chain's CDR3 is CASSQEGLAGGPETDTQYF. The CDR3 coding sequence is TGTGCCAGCAGCCAAGAAGGACTAGCGGGGGGCCCTGAGACAGATACGCAGTATTTT.

This clone turned up a few times. The V and J genes are TRBV2 and TRBJ2-5, with D possibly being TRBD2 (5 bases). V lost 6 bases to trimming and J lost 3 bases, with 5 bases between them. Germline V gives CDR1 SNHLY, CDR2 FYNNEI. The CDR3 totals 11 residues. The CDR3 DNA reads as TGTGCCAGCAGCGGGGAAGAGACCCAGTACTTC. Residues: CASSGEETQYF.

The gene calls are TRBV7-2 and TRBJ2-2, with D unclear. CDR1 is SGHTA and CDR2 is FQGNSA in the germline V gene. The CDR3 spans 16 residues. V was pared by 1 base and J by 2 bases, with 11 bases between. CDR3 loop: CASSLERAFNTGELFF. The CDR3 nucleotides read TGTGCCAGCAGCTTAGAACGAGCGTTTAACACCGGGGAGCTGTTTTTT.

This chain connects TRBV12-5 to TRBJ2-3; 13 bases align to TRBD2. Germline CDR1 reads LGHNT; CDR2 reads FRNRAP. J gave up 5 bases and V 5 bases, and 10 bases lay outside the gene matches. The length of the CDR3 is 17 residues. CDR3 amino acids: CASGRSRTSGSLDTQYF. CDR3 coding DNA: TGTGCTAGTGGTCGATCCAGGACTAGCGGGAGCTTAGATACGCAGTATTTT.

The rearrangement joins TRBV5-4 to TRBJ2-1; D is undetermined. This CDR3 is built from 14 residues. Germline V gene lookup returns CDR1 SGHNT and CDR2 YYREEE (reference sequence). V was pared by 1 base and J by 2 bases, with 7 bases between. This chain's CDR3 is CASSLPLAYNEQFF. The CDR3 nucleotides are TGTGCCAGCAGCTTGCCCCTAGCCTACAATGAGCAGTTCTTC.

This clone has only a few counts. This rearrangement joins TRBV5-4 to TRBJ1-2; no clear D gene. V was shortened by 2 bases and J by 5 bases, with 13 bases between the two germline ends. The CDR3 length is 14 residues. The germline V gene encodes CDR1 SGHNT and CDR2 YYREEE (reference sequence). CDR3 in DNA: TGTGCCAGCAGCTTACCGGGCAGAGGGTATGGCTACACCTTC. Amino acids: CASSLPGRGYGYTF.

The chain combines TRBV20-1 with TRBJ2-3, with 9 bases lining up with TRBD2. Germline trimming cut 3 bases from V and 5 bases from J; bases unmatched to any gene: 6. CDR1 and CDR2 (germline): DFQATT, SNEGSKA (reference sequence). This CDR3 comprises 14 residues. The CDR3 DNA is TGCAGTGCTAGTTGGCGGGAGGGAATAGATACGCAGTATTTT. Amino acids: CSASWREGIDTQYF.

The chain couples TRBV7-8 to TRBJ2-2; D is unclear. Germline lookup yields CDR1 SGHVS and CDR2 FQNEAQ. The CDR3 has 18 residues. The germline V and J ends were trimmed by 2 bases and 6 bases, with 22 bases remaining between them. CDR3 sequence reads: CASSLSRVLALDPGELFF. The CDR3 coding sequence is TGTGCCAGCAGCTTATCTCGGGTTTTGGCACTCGACCCCGGGGAGCTGTTTTTT.

Only one count was recorded for this clone. V usage is TRBV19 and J usage is TRBJ1-2, with a weak D call TRBD1 (5 bases). V was shortened by 4 bases and J by 8 bases, with 8 bases between the two germline ends. The germline V gene has CDR1 LNHDA and CDR2 SQIVND (reference sequence). The CDR3 is 11 residues long. CDR3 sequence: CASSTGGGYTF. The CDR3 DNA follows: TGTGCCAGTAGTACCGGGGGAGGCTACACCTTC.